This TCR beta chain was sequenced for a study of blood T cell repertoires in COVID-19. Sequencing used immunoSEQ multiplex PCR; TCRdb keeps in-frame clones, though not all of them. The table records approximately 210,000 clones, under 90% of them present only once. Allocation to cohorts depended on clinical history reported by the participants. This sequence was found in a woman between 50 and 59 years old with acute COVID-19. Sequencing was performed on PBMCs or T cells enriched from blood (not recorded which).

This CDR3 reads CASSLSNYGYTF. CDR3 coding DNA: TGTGCCAGCAGTCTTTCTAACTATGGCTACACCTTC. The genes are TRBV28 and TRBJ1-2; D not certain. Trimming cost V 5 bases and J 0 bases, with 4 bases left between them. CDR3 length: 12 residues. Germline CDR1 and CDR2: MDHEN and SYDVKM.